This T cell receptor beta chain emerged from a study of neurological immune-mediated disorders. Germline trimming cut 1 base from V and 6 bases from J; bases unmatched to any gene: 6. This CDR3 region has 15 residues. The germline V gene has CDR1 SGHRS and CDR2 YFSETQ. TCRdb re-analysed the 5' RACE reads in MiXCR, keeping a single row per CDR3 protein. The data hold roughly 47,000 distinct CDR3 sequences, with around 4.5% observed a single time. The TCR sequence derives from a woman in her sixties or seventies with multiple sclerosis. The material sequenced was PBMCs. The chain has TRBV5-1 and TRBJ1-4, with 7 bases that match TRBD1. The DNA of the CDR3 is TGCGCCAGCAGCTTGATGAGGGGGCAAGATGAAAAACTGTTTTTT. Encoded protein: CASSLMRGQDEKLFF. Together with reference TRBV5-1 and TRBJ1-4, the CDR3 gives the full variable domain: KAGVTQTPRYLIKTRGQQVTLSCSPISGHRSVSWYQQTPGQGLQFLFEYFSETQRNKGNFPGRFSGRQFSNSRSEMNVSTLELGDSALYLCASSLMRGQDEKLFFGSGTQLSVL.